The source of this TCR beta chain is a study of blood T cell repertoires in COVID-19. Background on the study: PBMCs, B-cell-depleted T cells, or T cells provided the cDNA or gDNA that made up the material.

Participants came from fewer than 25 US areas, aged roughly 18 to 89 years. V lost 5 bases and J 0 bases, leaving 16 bases between the germline ends. In germline, CDR1 is SGHVS, CDR2 FQNEAQ. There are 16 residues in the CDR3. Profiling relied on immunoSEQ multiplex PCR, and the TCRdb table lists in-frame clones only, not all of them. The table shows hundreds of thousands of clones, with approximately 84% occurring only once. Material for sequencing was PBMCs or T cells enriched from blood (not recorded which). The clonotype was recovered from a woman aged 25 to 39 who had recovered from COVID-19. This chain links TRBV7-8 with TRBJ1-1; D is uncertain. The CDR3 reads CASSPLGSNMNTEAFF. As DNA, the CDR3 is TGTGCCAGCAGCCCCTTGGGCAGTAACATGAACACTGAAGCTTTCTTT.